This is a list of T cell receptor beta chains from one sample in a study of STAT5B mutations in CD4+ large granular lymphocyte leukemia. The table came from immunoSEQ multiplex PCR; TCRdb's copy has only in-frame clones and leaves some out. In the table there are roughly 29,000 clones, 70% to 75% of which are singletons. The sample comprised CD4+ T cells from blood buffy coats. Every receptor here comes from a human donor in good health. CDR3s include the opening cysteine and the closing phenylalanine or tryptophan. The D gene is left open where the match is weak. Size is omitted from some rows. Given values are once, few, many or a class for expanded clones.

>TRBJ2-3|NA|TRBV23-1|NA
TGCGCCAGCAGTCAGAACAAAGCGGGTATTAGCACAGATACGCAGTATTTT
CASSQNKAGISTDTQYF
>TRBJ2-4|TRBD2|TRBV4-3|NA
TGCGCCAGCAGCCGAGGGGAGGGGAACATTCAGTACTTC
CASSRGEGNIQYF
>TRBJ2-1|TRBD1|TRBV7-2|NA
TGTGCCAGCAGCTCTCAACCCGGGACAGGGAGATCCAATGAGCAGTTCTTC
CASSSQPGTGRSNEQFF
>TRBJ2-7|TRBD2|TRBV7-9|NA
TGTGCCAGCAGCTTAGGGGGGGGACGGGCGGACGAGCAGTACTTC
CASSLGGGRADEQYF
>TRBJ2-7|NA|TRBV15|NA
TGTGCCACCAGCAGACAGGCGGACCCGGGCTACGAGCAGTACTTC
CATSRQADPGYEQYF
>TRBJ2-7|NA|TRBV7-9|NA
TGTGCCAGCAGCGCAGCGGAAATCCTCTTGAGCGAGCAGTACTTC
CASSAAEILLSEQYF
>TRBJ2-3|TRBD2|TRBV14|NA
TGTGCCAGCAGCCAATGGCTAGTAGCGGGGATAGCAGATACGCAGTATTTT
CASSQWLVAGIADTQYF
>TRBJ2-7|TRBD2|TRBV28|NA
TGTGCCAGCACGTCCGGAAGACTAGCGGGAGGAGGAGAGCAGTACTTC
CASTSGRLAGGGEQYF
>TRBJ2-2|TRBD2|TRBV29-1|NA
TGCAGCGTTGAAAGACGGGAGGGTTCCGGGGAGCTGTTTTTT
CSVERREGSGELFF
>TRBJ2-3|NA|TRBV19|NA
TGTGCCACTACGGGAGGGGAGGGACAGCCAAGCACAGATACGCAGTATTTT
CATTGGEGQPSTDTQYF
>TRBJ2-1|NA|TRBV30|NA
TGTGCCTGGAGTGTAGGGTTCAATCCTACCCTCAATGAGCAGTTCTTC
CAWSVGFNPTLNEQFF
>TRBJ1-6|TRBD1|TRBV6-5|NA
TGTGCCAGCAGTTACGAGGACAGGGATAATTCACCCCTCCACTTT
CASSYEDRDNSPLHF
>TRBJ2-3|NA|TRBV10-3|NA
TGTGCCATCAGTGAGGGCGGTACCCGCACAGATACGCAGTATTTT
CAISEGGTRTDTQYF
>TRBJ1-2|TRBD1|TRBV28|NA
TGTGCCAGCAGTGACCTAAGAGGACAGGGGACCACCTTTAACTATGGCTACACCTTC
CASSDLRGQGTTFNYGYTF
>TRBJ2-1|TRBD2|TRBV6-5|NA
TGTGCCAGCAGTGACAAGAGCGGGAGTAGGTTCTTC
CASSDKSGSRFF
>TRBJ2-5|TRBD1|TRBV7-2|NA
TGTGCCAGCAGCCCCGGGACAGCAATACAAGAGACCCAGTACTTC
CASSPGTAIQETQYF
>TRBJ2-1|TRBD1|TRBV11-3|NA
TGTGCCAGCACCGTGACAGGGGGCTTTGAGCAGTTCTTC
CASTVTGGFEQFF
>TRBJ2-7|NA|TRBV9|NA
TGTGCCAGCAGCGTACTGGCGGGGGCGTCCTACGAGCAGTACTTC
CASSVLAGASYEQYF
>TRBJ2-3|TRBD2|TRBV7-6|NA
TGTGCCAGCAGCTCCCAGCGGGAGGATCCCAAATGGACGCAGTATTTT
CASSSQREDPKWTQYF
>TRBJ2-6|NA|TRBV2|NA
TGTGCCAGCGGCCGCTCTGGGGCCAACGTCCTGACTTTC
CASGRSGANVLTF
>TRBJ2-7|NA|TRBV30|NA
TGTGCCTGGAGTATTTCAGGGTACGAGCAGTACTTC
CAWSISGYEQYF
>TRBJ2-1|TRBD2|TRBV6-5|NA
TGTGCCAGCAGTTCGGGACTAGCGGGACGGGGGGAGCAGTTCTTC
CASSSGLAGRGEQFF
>TRBJ2-1|NA|TRBV5-4|NA
TGTGCCAGCAAATCGCCGGGAGCGGGTGAGCAGTTCTTC
CASKSPGAGEQFF
>TRBJ2-7|TRBD2|TRBV6-6|NA
TGTGCCAGCAGTTACAAACTAGCGGGAGGCGGTGAGCAGTACTTC
CASSYKLAGGGEQYF
>TRBJ2-6|NA|TRBV6-1|NA
TGTGCCAGCAGGGGGCCTGGGGCCAACGTCCTGACTTTC
CASRGPGANVLTF
>TRBJ1-2|NA|TRBV19|NA
TGTGCCAGTAGTTTATTGGACGGATATGGCTACACCTTC
CASSLLDGYGYTF
>TRBJ2-1|TRBD2|TRBV7-3|few
TGTGCCAGCAGCTCGGGACTAGCGGGAGTAAGCAATGAGCAGTTCTTC
CASSSGLAGVSNEQFF
>TRBJ2-5|NA|TRBV7-9|NA
TGTGCCAGCAGCTTAGGGGCACTTACAGAGACCCAGTACTTC
CASSLGALTETQYF
>TRBJ2-2|TRBD2|TRBV11-2|once
TGTGCCAGCAGCCCCTGGACTAGCGGTCTCACCGGGGAGCTGTTTTTT
CASSPWTSGLTGELFF
>TRBJ1-5|TRBD1|TRBV12-5|once
TGTGCTAGTGGTTTGGTACCGGGACAGCATGGTCAGCCCCAGCATTTT
CASGLVPGQHGQPQHF
>TRBJ2-3|NA|TRBV7-9|NA
TGTGCCAGCAGCTTAACCCCGACAGGTGTCACAGATACGCAGTATTTT
CASSLTPTGVTDTQYF
>TRBJ2-1|NA|TRBV19|NA
TGTGCCAGTAGTACGGTGAGCTCCTACAATGAGCAGTTCTTC
CASSTVSSYNEQFF
>TRBJ2-4|TRBD1|TRBV7-9|NA
TGTGCCAGCAGCTTTGGACAGGGTGTAGCCAAAAACATTCAGTACTTC
CASSFGQGVAKNIQYF
>TRBJ2-1|TRBD2|TRBV11-2|NA
TGTGCCAGCAGCCCCGCGGGACTAGCGGGAGTCAATGAGCAGTTCTTC
CASSPAGLAGVNEQFF
>TRBJ2-7|TRBD1|TRBV18|few
TGTGCCAGCTCACCAGGGACAGGGGGCGGCGAGCAGTACTTC
CASSPGTGGGEQYF
>TRBJ1-1|TRBD1|TRBV6-1|NA
TGTGCCAGCACTACGCCCCGGGACAGAAGGGCTTTCTTT
CASTTPRDRRAFF
>TRBJ2-3|NA|TRBV4-3|NA
TGCGCCAGCAGCCAGGCCCACGGGGTGGGCACAGATACGCAGTATTTT
CASSQAHGVGTDTQYF
>TRBJ1-6|TRBD1|TRBV5-4|once
TGTGCCAGCAGCTGGCCGGGACAGGAAGCACGGAGGTCACCCCTCCACTTT
CASSWPGQEARRSPLHF
>TRBJ2-3|TRBD1|TRBV2|NA
TGTGCCAGCCACCGGCCGGGACAGGGATCAGATACGCAGTATTTT
CASHRPGQGSDTQYF
>TRBJ2-3|TRBD2|TRBV30|NA
TGTGCCTGGAGCCCGCAGCGGGAGGCGCAGTATTTT
CAWSPQREAQYF
>TRBJ2-1|TRBD2|TRBV7-6|NA
TGTGCCAGCAGCTGGGGACTAGCGGGAGAGAGCTCCTACAATGAGCAGTTCTTC
CASSWGLAGESSYNEQFF
>TRBJ1-5|TRBD1|TRBV30|NA
TGTGCCTGGAGTTCCGGGACAGGGGCGGGCAATCAGCCCCAGCATTTT
CAWSSGTGAGNQPQHF
>TRBJ1-1|NA|TRBV19|NA
TGTGCCAGTTGCCAGTCGCCGGGGGGGCGGACTGAAGCTTTCTTT
CASCQSPGGRTEAFF
>TRBJ2-7|NA|TRBV19|NA
TGTGCCAGTAGTGAGGGGCGATCCTACGAGCAGTACTTC
CASSEGRSYEQYF
>TRBJ2-2|TRBD2|TRBV6-1|NA
TGTGCCAGCAATCGACTAGCGGCACTCACCGGGGAGCTGTTTTTT
CASNRLAALTGELFF
>TRBJ2-7|TRBD2|TRBV29-1|NA
TGCAGCGTTAGAAGCGGGAACTACGAGCAGTACTTC
CSVRSGNYEQYF
>TRBJ2-1|NA|TRBV4-1|NA
TGCGCCAGCAGCGTCCGCCTAGGGGATGAGCAGTTCTTC
CASSVRLGDEQFF
>TRBJ2-1|NA|TRBV29-1|once
TGCAGCTCCCACGGACCCGCTTCCTACAATGAGCAGTTCTTC
CSSHGPASYNEQFF
>TRBJ2-1|TRBD2|TRBV11-2|medium-sized
TGTGCCAGCAGCCCCCTTTCGGGAGGGTATAATGAGCAGTTCTTC
CASSPLSGGYNEQFF
>TRBJ1-5|NA|TRBV19|NA
TGTGCCAGTAACCCCCCTTCGTTGGGGCGGGTTAAGCAGCCCCAGCATTTT
CASNPPSLGRVKQPQHF
>TRBJ1-2|TRBD1|TRBV7-2|few
TGTGCCAGCAGCCCCTGGGGACAGCCTAACTATGGCTACACCTTC
CASSPWGQPNYGYTF
>TRBJ2-1|NA|TRBV9|NA
TGTGCCAGCAGCGTAGCTCTCGTCGTTGGGCGGGGAACCTACAATGAGCAGTTCTTC
CASSVALVVGRGTYNEQFF
>TRBJ2-7|NA|TRBV5-1|once
TGCGCCAGCAGCTTGGGAACAATTCGTTCGCACGAGCAGTACTTC
CASSLGTIRSHEQYF
>TRBJ2-5|NA|TRBV18|NA
TGTGCCAGCTCACCACCGGAGGGACAGCTAGAGACCCAGTACTTC
CASSPPEGQLETQYF
>TRBJ2-3|NA|TRBV20-1|NA
TGCAGTGCTTTGACCGGGACCACGCAGTATTTT
CSALTGTTQYF
>TRBJ2-1|TRBD1|TRBV5-5|NA
TGTGCCAGCAGCCAATCCGGGACAGGGAACTACAATGAGCAGTTCTTC
CASSQSGTGNYNEQFF
>TRBJ1-5|TRBD1|TRBV7-2|NA
TGTGCCAGCAGCCCCTCGGGACAGGGGTATCAGCCCCAGCATTTT
CASSPSGQGYQPQHF
>TRBJ1-5|NA|TRBV6-6|NA
TGTGCCAGCAGTTACAAAAGGGATAGCAATCAGCCCCAGCATTTT
CASSYKRDSNQPQHF
>TRBJ2-5|NA|TRBV2|NA
TGTGCCAGCAGTGAGATCCAGGGCTCTGGGGAGACCCAGTACTTC
CASSEIQGSGETQYF
>TRBJ1-2|NA|TRBV5-4|NA
TGTGCCAGCAGCTTGGCTGGAAACTATGGCTACACCTTC
CASSLAGNYGYTF